This is a list of T cell receptor beta chains from one sample in a study of control samples from healthy donors and cancer patients. Sequenced by immunoSEQ multiplex PCR; TCRdb stores in-frame clones only, minus some. The profile shows about 150,000 clones, 91% of them singletons. The sample consisted of blood. The receptors here all came from a man aged 25 to 40 in good health. The conserved cysteine and the conserved F or W are not part of the CDR3 here.

V gene	J gene	CDR3 length	CDR3 protein
TRBV30	TRBJ1-3	13	AWGHFPSSGNTIY
TRBV27	TRBJ2-6	14	ASSKVMISGANVLT
TRBV12-3/TRBV12-4	TRBJ1-2	11	ASSLRVDYGYT
TRBV11-2	TRBJ2-7	9	ASSGNYEQY
TRBV10-3	TRBJ1-2	12	AISGGQGGYGYT
TRBV28	TRBJ1-6	18	ASSSFAGAHPSSYNSPLH
TRBV18	TRBJ2-3	12	ASAPGPGEGTQY
TRBV27	TRBJ2-2	12	ASSLRTEVWELF
TRBV25-1	TRBJ1-1	10	ASSDLSPEAF
TRBV30	TRBJ1-5	11	ACAGQNNQPQH
TRBV19	TRBJ1-4	13	ASSIGGAINEKLF
TRBV12-3/TRBV12-4	TRBJ1-2	11	ASSRTDNYGYT
TRBV29-1	TRBJ2-1	14	SVGVAGAIIYNEQF
TRBV2	TRBJ1-6	13	ASSDRQGSNSPLH
TRBV2	TRBJ1-5	14	ASPSGAPYSNQPQH
TRBV9	TRBJ1-2	13	ASSVVLGGAGGYT
TRBV7-9	TRBJ2-3	12	ASSEGQGRNTQY
TRBV9	TRBJ2-2	12	ASSVQGSPGELF
TRBV11-1	TRBJ1-1	10	ASTSGSAEAF
TRBV5-1	TRBJ2-7	13	ASSSDPGFAYEQY
TRBV2	TRBJ2-1	11	ASSEFRYNEQF
TRBV7-2	TRBJ1-1	11	ASSYGGNTEAF
TRBV29-1	TRBJ1-3	9	SVEDGNTIY
TRBV27	TRBJ1-2	12	ASRGIDQNYGYT
TRBV3-1/TRBV3-2	TRBJ2-3	17	ASSQGGTSGSLSTDTQY
TRBV28	TRBJ1-5	13	ASSGVDSLYQPQH
TRBV6-1	TRBJ1-6	16	ASSEFGQLSSYNSPLH
TRBV28	TRBJ1-1	10	ASDRKNTEAF
TRBV5-1	TRBJ2-1	11	ASSAIVGNEQF
TRBV5-1	TRBJ2-1	11	ASREGSHNEQF
TRBV28	TRBJ1-1	14	ASSLWGQGVNTEAF
TRBV5-8	TRBJ1-2	11	ASASGWNYGYT
TRBV28	TRBJ2-4	14	ASSLRTGLAKNIQY
TRBV27	TRBJ2-3	11	ASSYQGADTQY
TRBV27	TRBJ2-1	10	ASSLGPNEQF
TRBV4-2	TRBJ2-2	15	ASSQDEGGLNTGELF
TRBV7-9	TRBJ2-3	11	ASSGGDQDTQY
TRBV2	TRBJ2-7	13	ASSTLAGGPNEQY